The entry below describes one T cell receptor (beta chain). These data are taken from a study of OX40 agonist ivuxolimab in advanced cancers. Study overall: The group had a mean age of about 60 years, ranged from about 23 to 85, and was 82.7% male.

Clones were read by immunoSEQ multiplex PCR, and TCRdb kept only the in-frame ones, dropping some. The sample contains tens of thousands of clones, roughly 86% of which appear only once. CDR1 and CDR2 from the germline V gene are SEHNR and FQNEAQ (reference sequence). The CDR3 runs to 16 residues. V lost 5 bases and J 3 bases, leaving 16 bases between the germline ends. The rearrangement uses TRBV7-9 and TRBJ2-2, with D perhaps TRBD2 (6 bases). This sequence was found in an adult with an advanced solid tumor such as melanoma, head and neck, liver or kidney cancer. This specimen was CD4+ or CD8+ T cells sorted from blood, taken in a trial of the OX40 agonist ivuxolimab. The CDR3 protein is CASSARGGTHTGELFF. For the CDR3, the DNA is TGTGCCAGCAGCGCTAGGGGAGGTACCCACACCGGGGAGCTGTTTTTT.